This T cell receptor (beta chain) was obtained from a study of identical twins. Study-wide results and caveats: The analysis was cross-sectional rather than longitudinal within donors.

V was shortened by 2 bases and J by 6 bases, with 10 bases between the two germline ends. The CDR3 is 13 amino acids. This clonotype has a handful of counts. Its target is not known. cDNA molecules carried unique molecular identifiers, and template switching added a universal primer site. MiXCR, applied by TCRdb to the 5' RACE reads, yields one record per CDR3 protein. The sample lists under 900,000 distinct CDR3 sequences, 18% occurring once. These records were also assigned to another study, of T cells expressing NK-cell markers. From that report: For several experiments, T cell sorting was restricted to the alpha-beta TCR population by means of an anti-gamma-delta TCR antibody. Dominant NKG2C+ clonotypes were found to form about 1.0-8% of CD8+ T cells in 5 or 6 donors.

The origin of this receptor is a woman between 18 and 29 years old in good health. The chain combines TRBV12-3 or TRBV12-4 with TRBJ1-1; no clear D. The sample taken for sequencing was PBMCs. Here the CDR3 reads CASSLNLWAEAFF. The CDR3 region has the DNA TGTGCCAGCAGTTTAAACCTTTGGGCTGAAGCTTTCTTT.